The 25 T cell receptor beta chains in this list originate from one sample, sequenced in a study of PD-L1 blockade in urothelial cancer. Assay used: immunoSEQ multiplex PCR; TCRdb lists only in-frame clones, some missing. In the table there are 90,000 or so clones, roughly 90% of which are singletons. Time point described: pretreatment peripheral blood. Sample: PBMCs, taken around atezolizumab (anti-PD-L1) treatment. These receptors were taken from a man between 60 and 75 years old with urothelial cancer.

The chain combines TRBV25-1 with TRBJ2-7, with 9 bases identical to TRBD1. Germline lookup yields CDR1 MGHDK and CDR2 SYGVNS. The CDR3 has 14 amino acids. V was pared by 3 bases and J by 2 bases, with 2 bases of the junction left unmatched. This CDR3 reads CASSEGQGPYEQYF. CDR3 coding DNA: TGTGCCAGCAGTGAGGGACAGGGCCCCTACGAGCAGTACTTC.

CDR3 sequence (DNA): TGCGCCAGCAGCCAAAGCCTGCTGACTAGCGGTTACAATGAGCAGTTCTTC. This sequence encodes CASSQSLLTSGYNEQFF. V is TRBV4-1 and J is TRBJ2-1; 9 bases are a match to TRBD2. The V segment lost 2 bases and the J segment 4 bases; nucleotides outside the gene matches: 9. Germline CDR1 reads MGHRA; CDR2 reads YSYEKL. The CDR3 totals 17 residues.

V gene TRBV19 combines with J gene TRBJ1-4; perhaps TRBD1 as D (6 bases). The CDR3 is made up of 13 amino acids. Trimming removed 10 bases from V and 5 bases from J, with 14 bases in between. Germline CDR1 is LNHDA and CDR2 is SQIVND (reference sequence). DNA for the CDR3: TGTGCCACCGGACAGAATCTAAATGAAAAACTGTTTTTT. Protein sequence: CATGQNLNEKLFF.

The V and J genes are TRBV10-1 and TRBJ2-5; TRBD1 aligns across 7 bases. The V gene's germline CDR1 is WNHNN and CDR2 SYGVQD (reference sequence). This CDR3 contains 14 residues. Trimming at V came to 6 bases and at J to 5 bases, leaving 9 bases not matched to a gene. The CDR3 spells CASRRQGKGETQYF. The DNA of the CDR3 is TGCGCCAGCAGGAGACAGGGAAAGGGGGAGACCCAGTACTTC.

This chain joins TRBV5-3 and TRBJ2-7; TRBD1 matches 8 bases. TRBV5-3 is marked as an open reading frame, function uncertain. CDR3 size: 16 residues. The ends lost 0 bases at V and 2 bases at J; junction bases unmatched: 7. The CDR3 DNA reads TGTGCCAGAAGCTTGGTCCGACAGGGGATGACCTACGAGCAGTACTTC. Translation: CARSLVRQGMTYEQYF.

The chain employs TRBV7-8 and TRBJ1-2; a weak D match, TRBD1 (5 bases). Trimming removed 2 bases at V and 4 bases at J, with 11 bases between. Germline V gene sequence: CDR1 SGHVS, CDR2 FQNEAQ. This CDR3 is built from 14 residues. CDR3 sequence (DNA): TGTGCCAGCAGCTTACATGGGGGAGGCTATGGCTACACCTTC. Encoded protein: CASSLHGGGYGYTF.

The chain recombines TRBV28 with TRBJ2-7; a weak D match, TRBD1 (7 bases). This CDR3 is 14 amino acids long. Germline CDR1 is MDHEN and CDR2 is SYDVKM. V was shortened by 5 bases and J by 1 base, with 12 bases between the two germline ends. The chain's CDR3 is CASSPQGGSYEQYF. DNA for the CDR3: TGTGCCAGCAGTCCCCAGGGGGGATCCTACGAGCAGTACTTC.

The V and J genes are TRBV15 and TRBJ2-7; D perhaps matches TRBD2 (5 bases). Trimming left V 1 base short and J 2 bases short, with 12 bases between. Germline V gene sequence: CDR1 LNHNV, CDR2 YYDKDF (reference sequence). The CDR3 totals 15 residues. The CDR3 nucleotides read TGTGCCACCAGCAGAGTAAGGGAGCCTACCTACGAGCAGTACTTC. It specifies CATSRVREPTYEQYF.

The chain recombines TRBV7-3 with TRBJ2-3, with 12 nucleotides matching TRBD2. V dropped 5 bases and J dropped 0; count of bases not matched to a gene: 9. Germline CDR1 reads SGHTA; CDR2 reads FQGTGA. The CDR3 covers 18 residues. Here the CDR3 reads CASSPTGLAGTSTDTQYF. Here the CDR3 DNA reads TGTGCCAGCAGCCCGACCGGACTAGCGGGGACTAGCACAGATACGCAGTATTTT.

This chain uses TRBV6-5 with TRBJ1-2, with TRBD1 matching 7 bases. Germline V gene data show CDR1 as MNHEY and CDR2 as SVGAGI. The CDR3 is made up of 14 amino acids. V lost 7 bases to trimming and J lost 0 bases; unmatched junction nucleotides: 5. CDR3 protein: CASTETGANYGYTF. In DNA form, the CDR3 reads TGTGCCAGCACCGAAACAGGGGCTAACTATGGCTACACCTTC.

The chain has TRBV18 and TRBJ2-1; D is possibly TRBD2 (5 bases). V gave up 2 bases and J gave up 7 bases, with 12 bases separating them. This CDR3 spans 14 amino acids. CDR1 and CDR2 (germline): KGHSH, LQKENI. The CDR3 DNA sequence: TGTGCCAGCTCACCATCGAGGGTGGGGAATGAGCAGTTCTTC. Encoded protein: CASSPSRVGNEQFF.

This clone was detected only once. The chain has TRBV7-2 and TRBJ2-3; D remains ambiguous. Germline V gene data show CDR1 as SGHTA and CDR2 as FQGNSA. This CDR3 has 14 residues. V lost 5 bases to trimming and J lost 6 bases, with 15 bases between them. In nucleotides, the CDR3 is TGTGCCAGCAGCCCGCCTCCAGGTCGGGATACGCAGTATTTT. Amino acid sequence: CASSPPPGRDTQYF.

V usage is TRBV11-2 and J usage is TRBJ2-5; weak D call: TRBD1 (5 bases). The CDR3 contains 15 residues. The V end was cut by 0 bases, the J end by 5 bases, with 13 bases between. Per the germline V gene, CDR1 is SGHAT and CDR2 is FQNNGV. As DNA, the CDR3 is TGTGCCAGCAGCTTAGACGTCTGGGGCCGTGAGACCCAGTACTTC. It specifies CASSLDVWGRETQYF.

The chain joins TRBV7-9 to TRBJ2-7; D is possibly TRBD2 (6 bases). This CDR3 is 15 amino acids long. Germline-derived CDR1 and CDR2 are SEHNR and FQNEAQ (reference sequence). V was trimmed by 0 bases and J by 6 bases, leaving 15 bases between them. CDR3 protein: CASSLAGSSGGEQYF. CDR3 bases: TGTGCCAGCAGCTTAGCCGGGTCGTCCGGGGGCGAGCAGTACTTC.

V is TRBV29-1 and J is TRBJ2-5; D is possibly TRBD1 (6 bases). Germline V gene lookup returns CDR1 SQVTM and CDR2 ANQGSEA. Between the trimmed V and J ends, which lost 5 bases and 2 bases, there was a span of 9 bases. The CDR3 covers 12 residues. The CDR3 reads CSVRTAQETQYF. CDR3 in DNA: TGCAGCGTTAGGACAGCTCAAGAGACCCAGTACTTC. Based on the CDR3 plus reference TRBV29-1 and TRBJ2-5, the full variable domain is SAVISQKPSRDICQRGTSLTIQCQVDSQVTMMFWYRQQPGQSLTLIATANQGSEATYESGFVIDKFPISRPNLTFSTLTVSNMSPEDSSIYLCSVRTAQETQYFGPGTRLLVL.

J is TRBJ2-7 and V is TRBV4-2; TRBD1 matches at 9 bases. V lost 4 bases, J lost 2 bases, and 6 bases stayed unmatched. This CDR3 region has 15 residues. The germline CDR1 and CDR2 sequences are LGHNA and YNFKEQ. CDR3 in amino acids: CASSRPGTGTYEQYF. For the CDR3, the DNA is TGTGCCAGCAGCCGACCCGGGACAGGGACCTACGAGCAGTACTTC.

V and J are TRBV6-5 and TRBJ2-3, with TRBD1 matching 7 bases. The CDR3 runs to 15 residues. The germline CDR1 and CDR2 sequences are MNHEY and SVGAGI. With 0 bases clipped from V and 2 bases from J, the junction kept 2 bases outside the gene matches. For the CDR3, the DNA is TGTGCCAGCAGTTACTCAGGGGGCAACACAGATACGCAGTATTTT. This sequence encodes CASSYSGGNTDTQYF.

The genes are TRBV20-1 and TRBJ1-2; possible D gene TRBD1, 6 bases. V was clipped by 3 bases and J by 5 bases, with 7 bases between them. The germline gives CDR1 DFQATT, CDR2 SNEGSKA (reference sequence). The CDR3 is made up of 11 amino acids. This chain's CDR3 is CSARGAYGYTF. DNA for the CDR3: TGCAGTGCTAGGGGGGCTTATGGCTACACCTTC.

This sequence joins TRBV6-5 and TRBJ2-2; D perhaps matches TRBD2 (5 bases). The germline V gene has CDR1 MNHEY and CDR2 SVGAGI. CDR3 length: 14 amino acids. The V end lost 2 bases, the J end lost 4 bases, and 8 bases lay between the germline ends. This CDR3 reads CASSYTGSTGELFF. The DNA of the CDR3 is TGTGCCAGCAGTTACACGGGGTCCACCGGGGAGCTGTTTTTT.

The rearrangement uses TRBV2 and TRBJ1-1, with D perhaps TRBD1 (5 bases). The germline V and J ends were trimmed by 9 bases and 6 bases, with 20 bases remaining between them. This CDR3 contains 14 residues. Germline assignment: CDR1 SNHLY and CDR2 FYNNEI. The CDR3 DNA reads as TGTGCCAGTAATTGGGGGGGGGTTGGAGCTGAAGCTTTCTTT. Protein product: CASNWGGVGAEAFF.

This clone was counted between two and nine times. The V call is TRBV11-2, the J call TRBJ2-7; 8 bases are a match to TRBD1. The length of the CDR3 is 16 residues. Trimming removed 5 bases from V and 2 bases from J; junction bases left unmatched: 11. Germline V gives CDR1 SGHAT, CDR2 FQNNGV. In DNA, the CDR3 is TGTGCCAGCAGCAGCGTCAGGACAGGGTTGACCTACGAGCAGTACTTC. It specifies CASSSVRTGLTYEQYF.

The rearrangement joins TRBV19 to TRBJ2-3, with TRBD2 as a possible D gene (5 bases). Looked up from germline, CDR1 is LNHDA and CDR2 is SQIVND (reference sequence). The V and J ends lost 1 base and 5 bases respectively, with 16 bases between them. CDR3 size: 16 residues. CDR3 nucleotides: TGTGCCAGTAGTATAGGGCTAGCATCTGTTGGAGATACGCAGTATTTT. Amino acid sequence: CASSIGLASVGDTQYF.

The rearrangement links TRBV6-5 to TRBJ2-5, with 7 bases lining up with TRBD2. The germline gives CDR1 MNHEY, CDR2 SVGAGI. V trimming: 4 bases; J trimming: 4 bases; junction bases outside the gene matches: 12. The CDR3 consists of 16 residues. DNA for the CDR3: TGTGCCAGCAGTTCCGGACTAGGAGGGAGGAGAGAGACCCAGTACTTC. This sequence encodes CASSSGLGGRRETQYF.

This chain uses TRBV5-4 with TRBJ2-5; TRBD2 matches 7 bases. Germline assignment: CDR1 SGHNT and CDR2 YYREEE (reference sequence). The J segment lost 2 bases and the V segment lost 7 bases, leaving 11 bases of the junction unmatched. CDR3 length equals 15 residues. The CDR3 loop is CASQLWEGSQETQYF. The CDR3 bases are TGTGCCAGCCAACTCTGGGAGGGAAGTCAAGAGACCCAGTACTTC. Drawing the rest from reference TRBV5-4 and TRBJ2-5, the complete variable domain is ETGVTQSPTHLIKTRGQQVTLRCSSQSGHNTVSWYQQALGQGPQFIFQYYREEENGRGNFPPRFSGLQFPNYSSELNVNALELDDSALYLCASQLWEGSQETQYFGPGTRLLVL.

The chain employs TRBV7-2 and TRBJ2-5; possibly TRBD2 for D (5 bases). V lost 1 base and J 1 base, leaving 7 bases between the germline ends. The length of the CDR3 is 14 residues. CDR1 and CDR2 (germline): SGHTA, FQGNSA. The CDR3 spells CASSLEGVQETQYF. DNA of the CDR3: TGTGCCAGCAGCTTAGAGGGAGTCCAAGAGACCCAGTACTTC.